The entry that follows covers one T cell receptor beta chain sequence. The antigen is undetermined. These data belong to a study of shared clonotypes between healthy human individuals. The V gene's germline CDR1 is SEHNR and CDR2 FQNEAQ (reference sequence). After removal of 3 bases from V and 6 bases from J, the junction contained 5 bases not matched to a gene. This CDR3 has 15 amino acids. Study-wide results and caveats: When compared with the clonotypes that were shared by all four sorted-subset donors, the non-shared clonotypes turned out to have lower generation probabilities.

The method was immunoSEQ multiplex PCR; TCRdb's version includes in-frame clones alone and lacks a portion of them. Of about 2.4 million clones listed, 93% were seen once; the top ten hold about 0.34%. The sequenced sample consisted of naive CD4+ T cells from PBMCs. Noted subset: CD45RA+ positively selected. This receptor was identified in a man aged 18 to 30 in good health. Some clones in this sample may be carry-over from other donors' samples. V and J are TRBV7-9 and TRBJ2-2; 9 nucleotides align to TRBD1. This CDR3 reads CASSFGQGRPGELFF. The CDR3 DNA follows: TGTGCCAGCAGCTTCGGACAGGGGAGGCCCGGGGAGCTGTTTTTT.